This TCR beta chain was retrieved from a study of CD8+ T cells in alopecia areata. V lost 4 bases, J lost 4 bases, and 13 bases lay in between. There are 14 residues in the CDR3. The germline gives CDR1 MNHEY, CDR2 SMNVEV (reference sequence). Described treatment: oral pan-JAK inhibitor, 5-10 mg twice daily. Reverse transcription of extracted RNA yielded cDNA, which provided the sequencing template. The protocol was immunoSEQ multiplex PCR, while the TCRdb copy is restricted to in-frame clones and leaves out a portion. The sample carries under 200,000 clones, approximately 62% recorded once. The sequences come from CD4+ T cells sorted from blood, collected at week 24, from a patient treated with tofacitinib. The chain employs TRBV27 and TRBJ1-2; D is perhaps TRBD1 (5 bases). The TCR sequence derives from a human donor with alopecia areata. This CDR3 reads CASSSLQETYGYTF. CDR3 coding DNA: TGTGCCAGCAGTTCCCTACAGGAGACCTATGGCTACACCTTC.